This T cell receptor beta chain was identified in a study of blood T cells in healthy people across ages. Notes on the study in general: When set beside aged donors, long-lived donors presented more naive CD4+ cells and higher diversity.

Using a J-beta primer mix together with a sample-barcoded 5' primer, a second PCR was run for roughly 6 to 11 cycles. Paired-end reads containing CDR3 totaled no fewer than 2.5 million for each sample. TCRdb itself ran the 5' RACE reads through MiXCR, one entry per CDR3 protein. The sample shows around 1,600,000 distinct CDR3 sequences, roughly two fifths of them seen only once. This clonotype was recorded a few times. The antigen is unknown. The V gene lost 4 bases and the J gene lost 2 bases, with 20 bases spanning the gap. The CDR3 length is 17 residues. Germline V lookup: CDR1 LGHNA, CDR2 YSLEER. Total RNA, at least 5 micrograms per sample, was extracted from PBMCs.

The chain has TRBV4-3 and TRBJ1-2, with a possible D match to TRBD1 (5 bases). The sequence derives from a woman under 30 in good health. The sequencing input was blood. In nucleotides, the CDR3 is TGCGCCAGCAGCCCCCGGACACCTAGTTCAGGAAACTATGGCTACACCTTC. Encoded protein: CASSPRTPSSGNYGYTF.